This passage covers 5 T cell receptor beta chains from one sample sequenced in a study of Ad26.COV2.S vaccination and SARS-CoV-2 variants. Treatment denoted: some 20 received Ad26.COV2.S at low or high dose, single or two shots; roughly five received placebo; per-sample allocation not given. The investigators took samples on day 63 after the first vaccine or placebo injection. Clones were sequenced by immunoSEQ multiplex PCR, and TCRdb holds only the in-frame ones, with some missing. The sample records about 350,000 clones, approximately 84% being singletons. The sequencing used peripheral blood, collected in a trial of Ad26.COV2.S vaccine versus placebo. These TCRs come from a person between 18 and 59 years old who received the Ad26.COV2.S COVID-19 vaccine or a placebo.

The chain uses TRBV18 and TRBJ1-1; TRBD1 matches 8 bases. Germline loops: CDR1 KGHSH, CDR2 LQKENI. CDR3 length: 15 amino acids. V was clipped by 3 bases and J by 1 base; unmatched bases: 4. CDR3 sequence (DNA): TGTGCCAGCTCACCCCAACAGGGGGAGAACACTGAAGCTTTCTTT. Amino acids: CASSPQQGENTEAFF.

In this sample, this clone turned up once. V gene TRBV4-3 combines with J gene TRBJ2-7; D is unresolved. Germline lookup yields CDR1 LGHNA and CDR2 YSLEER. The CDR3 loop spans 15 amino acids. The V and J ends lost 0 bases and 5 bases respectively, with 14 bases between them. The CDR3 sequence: CASSQEWGVGNEQYF. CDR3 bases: TGCGCCAGCAGCCAAGAGTGGGGTGTGGGCAACGAGCAGTACTTC.

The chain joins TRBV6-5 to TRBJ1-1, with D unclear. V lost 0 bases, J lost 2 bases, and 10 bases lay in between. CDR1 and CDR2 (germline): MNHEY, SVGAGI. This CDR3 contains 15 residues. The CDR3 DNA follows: TGTGCCAGCAGTTACTCAGGTGTCCAAAACACTGAAGCTTTCTTT. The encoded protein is CASSYSGVQNTEAFF.

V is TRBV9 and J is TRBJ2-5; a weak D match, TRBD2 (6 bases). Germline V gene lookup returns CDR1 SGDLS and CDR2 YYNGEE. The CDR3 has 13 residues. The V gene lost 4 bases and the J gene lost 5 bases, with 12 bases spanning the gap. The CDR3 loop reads CASSPPGLETQYF. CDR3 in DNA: TGTGCCAGCAGCCCTCCGGGACTGGAGACCCAGTACTTC.

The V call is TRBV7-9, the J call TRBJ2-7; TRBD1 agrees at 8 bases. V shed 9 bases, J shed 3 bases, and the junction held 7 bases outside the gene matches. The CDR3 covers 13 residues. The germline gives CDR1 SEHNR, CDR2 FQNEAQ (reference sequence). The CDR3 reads CASIGQGNYEQYF. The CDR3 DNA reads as TGTGCCAGTATCGGACAGGGAAACTACGAGCAGTACTTC.